This T cell receptor beta chain was documented in a study of CD4 T cells in relation to SARS-CoV-2 and coronaviruses. Study-wide results and caveats: SARS-CoV-2-driven expansion was significantly weaker in crossreactive than monoreactive clones.

CD4+ T cells from unexposed donors were obtained before the COVID-19 pandemic (2011-2018). Details on this clone: The antigen is not known.

Sequenced by immunoSEQ multiplex PCR; TCRdb stores in-frame clones only, minus some. The sample contains roughly 61,000 clones, about nine tenths of which appear only once. The TCR sequence derives from a human donor in good health. Sequences were obtained from memory CD4+ T cells from PBMCs.

CDR3 DNA sequence: TGTGCCAGCAGCTTAGCAGCGAACTCCTACGAGCAGTACTTC. Translating gives CASSLAANSYEQYF. The chain carries TRBV7-2 and TRBJ2-7; D ambiguous. CDR3 size: 14 residues. The V gene lost 0 bases and the J gene lost 0 bases, with 6 bases spanning the gap. Germline V gene data show CDR1 as SGHTA and CDR2 as FQGNSA. Variable domain in full (rest from reference TRBV7-2 and TRBJ2-7): GAGVSQSPSNKVTEKGKDVELRCDPISGHTALYWYRQSLGQGLEFLIYFQGNSAPDKSGLPSDRFSAERTGGSVSTLTIQRTQQEDSAVYLCASSLAANSYEQYFGPGTRLTVT.